This T cell receptor beta chain originates from a study of T-cell reconstitution after alpha-beta-depleted transplantation in children. Unique molecular identifiers were used in preparing the TCRbeta library. TCRdb analysed the PCR reads with MiXCR anew, one entry per CDR3 protein. Of about 440,000 distinct CDR3 sequences listed, 43% are singletons. A note on this clonotype: Its specificity is not known.

Per germline, CDR1 SQVTM and CDR2 ANQGSEA. V shed 6 bases and J shed 0 bases, with 14 bases lying between them. This CDR3 spans 14 amino acids. Overall study results and limits: T-cell counts and diversity at one year following transplant were attributed mainly to newly produced T cells. Some patients' high day-60 TCRbeta diversity was traced to surviving recipient T cells and thymic progenitors. In patients about two months after transplant, alpha-beta T cells reportedly arose from several hundred expanded graft clones.

This sequence originates from a girl aged 2-10 years with aplastic anemia, due to receive a stem cell transplant. The chain combines TRBV29-1 with TRBJ1-1; D unclear. The starting material was PBMCs, obtained before TCRalphabeta/CD19-depleted stem cell transplant. Here the CDR3 reads CSVKDGAMNTEAFF. The CDR3 nucleotides are TGCAGCGTAAAGGATGGCGCCATGAACACTGAAGCTTTCTTT.